This TCR beta chain originates from a study of OX40 agonist ivuxolimab in advanced cancers. Overall study findings and caveats: CD4+ and CD8+ blood T cells expanded clonally by week 6 at 0.1 to 3.0 mg/kg.

Data came from immunoSEQ multiplex PCR; TCRdb stores just in-frame clones and leaves some out. Of fewer than 200,000 clones in the sample, 90% to 95% were seen once. V lost 4 bases and J lost 4; bases outside the gene matches: 3. Germline-derived CDR1 and CDR2 are SGHNT and YYREEE (reference sequence). This CDR3 is built from 13 residues. A note on this clone: Its antigen is unidentified.

This specimen consisted of CD4+ or CD8+ T cells sorted from blood, obtained in a trial of the OX40 agonist ivuxolimab. The genes are TRBV5-4 and TRBJ2-5, with 8 bases fitting TRBD1. The source of this sequence is an adult with an advanced solid tumor such as melanoma, head and neck, liver or kidney cancer. CDR3 amino acids: CASSTDRAETQYF. As DNA, the CDR3 is TGTGCCAGCAGCACGGACAGGGCAGAGACCCAGTACTTC.